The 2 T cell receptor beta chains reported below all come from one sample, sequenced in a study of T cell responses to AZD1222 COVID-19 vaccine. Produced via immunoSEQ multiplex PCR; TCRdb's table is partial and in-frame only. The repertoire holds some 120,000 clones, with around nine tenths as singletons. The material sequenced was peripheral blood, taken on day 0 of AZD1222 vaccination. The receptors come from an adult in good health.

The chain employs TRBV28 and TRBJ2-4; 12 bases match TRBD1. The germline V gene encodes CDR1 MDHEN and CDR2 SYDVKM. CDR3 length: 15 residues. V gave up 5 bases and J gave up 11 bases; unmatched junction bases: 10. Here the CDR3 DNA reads TGTGCCAGCAGTCACGGGACAGGGGGCGTCAAAGTTCAGTACTTC. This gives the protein CASSHGTGGVKVQYF.

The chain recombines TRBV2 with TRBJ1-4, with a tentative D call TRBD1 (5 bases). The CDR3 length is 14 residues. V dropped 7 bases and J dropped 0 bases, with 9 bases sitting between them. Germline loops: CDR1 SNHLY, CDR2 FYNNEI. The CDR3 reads CASTVQATNEKLFF. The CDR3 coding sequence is TGTGCCAGCACGGTACAGGCAACTAATGAAAAACTGTTTTTT.